The 10 T cell receptor beta chains reported below all come from one sample, sequenced in a study of blood T cell repertoires in COVID-19. The table came from immunoSEQ multiplex PCR; TCRdb's copy has only in-frame clones and leaves some out. The table has some 160,000 clones, around 90% seen once. The sample was peripheral blood. These receptors originate from a man in his fifties who had recovered from COVID-19.

The J gene is TRBJ2-2, the V gene TRBV7-3; D might be TRBD2 (6 bases). The CDR3 contains 16 residues. CDR1 and CDR2 from the germline V gene are SGHTA and FQGTGA. The V gene lost 1 base and the J gene lost 6 bases, with 15 bases spanning the gap. DNA of the CDR3: TGTGCCAGCAGCTTAAATGGGGGGATCGTCGCCGGGGAGCTGTTTTTT. Its translation is CASSLNGGIVAGELFF.

CDR3 DNA: TGCGCCAGCAGTGGGGAGAGATATACGCAGTATTTT. Amino acid sequence: CASSGERYTQYF. The chain couples TRBV10-2 to TRBJ2-3; D is possibly TRBD2 (5 bases). The V end lost 4 bases, the J end lost 7 bases, and 9 bases lay between the germline ends. The CDR3 totals 12 residues. Germline V CDR1 and CDR2: WSHSY, SAAADI.

This rearrangement joins TRBV7-2 to TRBJ2-1; no firm D call. This CDR3 has 13 residues. V was pared by 1 base and J by 10 bases, with 11 bases between. Germline values: CDR1 SGHTA, CDR2 FQGNSA. The CDR3: CASSLDVSREQFF. Here the CDR3 DNA reads TGTGCCAGCAGCTTAGACGTGTCCAGGGAGCAGTTCTTC.

This clone was recorded only once. The rearrangement links TRBV28 to TRBJ2-2; a weak D match, TRBD1 (5 bases). The length of the CDR3 is 17 residues. Germline V lookup: CDR1 MDHEN, CDR2 SYDVKM. The V and J ends lost 4 bases and 0 bases respectively, with 15 bases between them. The CDR3 region is CASSWYRMIANTGELFF. CDR3 bases: TGTGCCAGCAGTTGGTACAGGATGATAGCGAACACCGGGGAGCTGTTTTTT. The entire variable domain, with the rest obtained from reference TRBV28 and TRBJ2-2, is as follows: DVKVTQSSRYLVKRTGEKVFLECVQDMDHENMFWYRQDPGLGLRLIYFSYDVKMKEKGDIPEGYSVSREKKERFSLILESASTNQTSMYLCASSWYRMIANTGELFFGEGSRLTVL.

This chain connects TRBV7-2 to TRBJ2-5; 11 nucleotides match TRBD2. Germline V lookup: CDR1 SGHTA, CDR2 FQGNSA. Trimming took 5 bases from V and 3 from J; bases not matched to a gene: 8. The CDR3 sequence is 16 residues long. CDR3 coding DNA: TGTGCCAGCAGCGGGAGACTAGCGGGGTTGGAAGAGACCCAGTACTTC. The encoded protein is CASSGRLAGLEETQYF.

V gene TRBV7-2 combines with J gene TRBJ2-1; 12 bases line up with TRBD2. V shed 5 bases, J shed 6 bases, and the junction held 5 bases outside the gene matches. From germline, CDR1 is SGHTA and CDR2 FQGNSA. This CDR3 comprises 15 residues. The CDR3 sequence is CASSPTSGGFNEQFF. As DNA, the CDR3 is TGTGCCAGCAGCCCGACTAGCGGGGGTTTCAATGAGCAGTTCTTC.

The rearrangement joins TRBV5-1 to TRBJ2-7; TRBD2 matches 14 bases. Germline V gene data show CDR1 as SGHRS and CDR2 as YFSETQ. This CDR3 comprises 15 residues. J gave up 4 bases and V 3 bases, and 3 bases lay outside the gene matches. The CDR3 sequence is CASSSGLAGVYEQYF. CDR3 coding DNA: TGCGCCAGCAGCTCGGGACTAGCGGGAGTGTACGAGCAGTACTTC.

The chain is built from TRBV7-6 and TRBJ2-3; 12 bases map to TRBD2. V gave up 4 bases and J gave up 6 bases; unmatched junction bases: 8. This CDR3 has 16 residues. Germline CDR1 and CDR2: SGHVS and FNYEAQ. CDR3 nucleotide sequence: TGTGCCAGCAGCTCAGGACTAGCGGGACCGAGGGATACGCAGTATTTT. It encodes CASSSGLAGPRDTQYF.

The chain recombines TRBV7-3 with TRBJ2-5; 7 bases fit TRBD1. Trimming at V came to 1 base and at J to 5 bases, leaving 7 bases not matched to a gene. There are 15 residues in the CDR3. Per germline, CDR1 SGHTA and CDR2 FQGTGA. The CDR3 spells CASSLRIGGGETQYF. CDR3 nucleotides: TGTGCCAGCAGCTTAAGAATAGGGGGCGGTGAGACCCAGTACTTC.

The V call is TRBV6-1, the J call TRBJ1-3, with TRBD1 identical over 7 bases. This CDR3 comprises 15 residues. Germline V gene data show CDR1 as MNHNS and CDR2 as SASEGT. Trimming at V came to 5 bases and at J to 0 bases, leaving 4 bases not matched to a gene. This CDR3 reads CASSSDRHSGNTIYF. The CDR3 DNA reads TGTGCCAGCAGTTCGGACAGGCACTCTGGAAACACCATATATTTT.